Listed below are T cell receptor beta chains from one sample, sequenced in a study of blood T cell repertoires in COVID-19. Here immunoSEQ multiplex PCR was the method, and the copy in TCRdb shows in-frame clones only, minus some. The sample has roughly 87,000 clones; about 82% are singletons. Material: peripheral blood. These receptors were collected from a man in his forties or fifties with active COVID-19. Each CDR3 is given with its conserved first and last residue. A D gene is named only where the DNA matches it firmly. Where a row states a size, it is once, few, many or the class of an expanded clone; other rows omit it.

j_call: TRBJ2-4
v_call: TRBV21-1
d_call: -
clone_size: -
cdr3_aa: CASSSRRIQYF
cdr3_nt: TGTGCCAGCAGCAGTCGGAGGATTCAGTACTTC

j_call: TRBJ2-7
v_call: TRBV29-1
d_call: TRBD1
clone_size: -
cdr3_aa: CSVGTGDEQYF
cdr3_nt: TGCAGCGTGGGGACAGGGGACGAGCAGTACTTC

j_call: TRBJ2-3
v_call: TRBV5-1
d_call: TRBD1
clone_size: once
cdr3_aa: CASSVTGVGVDTQYF
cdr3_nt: TGCGCCAGCAGCGTGACAGGGGTGGGTGTTGATACGCAGTATTTT

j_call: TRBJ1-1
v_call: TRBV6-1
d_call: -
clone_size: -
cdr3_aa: CASSEAIDRGTEAFF
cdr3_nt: TGTGCCAGCAGTGAAGCCATAGATCGGGGCACTGAAGCTTTCTTT

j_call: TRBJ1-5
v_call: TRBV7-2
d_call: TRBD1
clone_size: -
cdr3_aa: CASSATGFSNQPQHF
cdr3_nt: TGTGCCAGCAGCGCGACAGGGTTTAGCAATCAGCCCCAGCATTTT

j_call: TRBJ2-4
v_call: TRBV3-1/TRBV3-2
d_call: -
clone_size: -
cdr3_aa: CASSSLGSGAKNIQYF
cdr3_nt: TGTGCCAGCAGCAGTCTCGGGTCTGGAGCCAAAAACATTCAGTACTTC

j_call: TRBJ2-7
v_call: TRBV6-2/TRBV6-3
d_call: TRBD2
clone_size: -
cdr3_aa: CASSYGAGRGGRSYEQYF
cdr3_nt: TGTGCCAGCAGTTACGGCGCTGGTCGGGGGGGCCGCTCCTACGAGCAGTACTTC

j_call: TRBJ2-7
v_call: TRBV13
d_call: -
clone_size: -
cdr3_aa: CASSLRGGGPPYEQYF
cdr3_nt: TGTGCCAGCAGCTTAAGGGGCGGGGGCCCTCCCTACGAGCAGTACTTC

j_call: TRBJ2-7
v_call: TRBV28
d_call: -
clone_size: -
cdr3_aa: CASRETGTRWSQYF
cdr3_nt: TGTGCCAGCAGAGAGACCGGGACAAGGTGGTCCCAGTACTTC

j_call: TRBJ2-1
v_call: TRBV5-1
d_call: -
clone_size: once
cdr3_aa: CASSLGFGLQVNEQFF
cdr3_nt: TGCGCCAGCAGCTTGGGCTTTGGGTTGCAGGTCAATGAGCAGTTCTTC

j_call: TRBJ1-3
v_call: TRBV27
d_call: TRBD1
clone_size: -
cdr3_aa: CASGLGQRGNTIYF
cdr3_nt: TGTGCCAGCGGGCTGGGACAGCGTGGAAACACCATATATTTT

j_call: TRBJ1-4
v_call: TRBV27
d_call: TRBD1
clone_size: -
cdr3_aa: CASSPGQGAATNEKLFF
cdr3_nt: TGTGCCAGCAGTCCCGGACAGGGGGCTGCAACTAATGAAAAACTGTTTTTT

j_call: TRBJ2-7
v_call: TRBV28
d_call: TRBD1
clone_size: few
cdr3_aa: CASSPRDRGLEQYF
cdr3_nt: TGTGCCAGCAGTCCCCGGGACAGGGGGCTCGAGCAGTACTTC

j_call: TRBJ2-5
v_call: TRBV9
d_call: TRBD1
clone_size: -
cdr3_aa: CASSVAQGAKETQYF
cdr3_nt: TGTGCCAGCAGCGTGGCCCAGGGGGCGAAGGAGACCCAGTACTTC

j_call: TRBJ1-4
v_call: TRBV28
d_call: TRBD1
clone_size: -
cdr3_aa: CASRRQGGTNEKLFF
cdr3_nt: TGTGCCAGCAGACGACAGGGGGGAACTAATGAAAAACTGTTTTTT

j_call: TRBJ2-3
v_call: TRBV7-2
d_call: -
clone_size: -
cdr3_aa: CASSFRRSLGTDTQYF
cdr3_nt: TGTGCCAGCAGCTTTAGGAGGTCGCTTGGCACAGATACGCAGTATTTT

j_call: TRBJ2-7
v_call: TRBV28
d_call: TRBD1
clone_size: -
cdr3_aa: CASRQTGENGEQYF
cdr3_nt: TGTGCCAGCAGGCAGACAGGGGAAAATGGCGAGCAGTACTTC

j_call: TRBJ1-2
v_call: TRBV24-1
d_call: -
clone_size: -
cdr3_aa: CATSSRGAYGYTF
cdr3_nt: TGTGCCACCAGCTCCAGAGGCGCCTATGGCTACACCTTC

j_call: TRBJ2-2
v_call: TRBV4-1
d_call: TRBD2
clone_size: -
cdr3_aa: CASSQRPAGEKGGELFF
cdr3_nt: TGCGCCAGCAGCCAACGTCCGGCGGGAGAGAAGGGCGGGGAGCTGTTTTTT

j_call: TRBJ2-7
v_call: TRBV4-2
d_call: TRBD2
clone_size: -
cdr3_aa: CASSQPTGTSGKAGQYF
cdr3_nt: TGTGCCAGCAGCCAACCCACCGGGACTAGCGGGAAGGCGGGGCAGTACTTC

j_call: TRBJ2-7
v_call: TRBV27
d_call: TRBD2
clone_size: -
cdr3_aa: CASSPNYGGGVSYEQYF
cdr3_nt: TGTGCCAGCAGTCCAAATTACGGCGGGGGGGTGTCCTACGAGCAGTACTTC

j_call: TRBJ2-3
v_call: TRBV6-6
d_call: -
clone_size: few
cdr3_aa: CASRLAGKEDTQYF
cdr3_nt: TGTGCCAGCAGACTGGCAGGGAAGGAAGATACGCAGTATTTT

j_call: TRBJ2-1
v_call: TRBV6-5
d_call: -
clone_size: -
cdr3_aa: CASSHGLSSYNEQFF
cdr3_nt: TGTGCCAGCAGCCACGGACTAAGCTCCTACAATGAGCAGTTCTTC

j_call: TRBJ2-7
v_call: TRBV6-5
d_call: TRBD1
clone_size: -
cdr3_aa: CASSRGGTGGHEQYF
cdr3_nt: TGTGCCAGCAGTAGGGGTGGGACAGGGGGCCACGAGCAGTACTTC

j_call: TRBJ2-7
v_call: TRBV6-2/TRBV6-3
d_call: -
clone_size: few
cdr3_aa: CASSYPGDEQYF
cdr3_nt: TGTGCCAGCAGTTACCCGGGAGACGAGCAGTACTTC

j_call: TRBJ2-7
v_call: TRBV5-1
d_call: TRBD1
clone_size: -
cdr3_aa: CASSLLGQGWDEQYF
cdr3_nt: TGCGCCAGCAGCTTGCTTGGACAGGGATGGGACGAGCAGTACTTC

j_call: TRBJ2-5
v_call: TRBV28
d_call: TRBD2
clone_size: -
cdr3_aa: CASSFLGGETQYF
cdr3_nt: TGTGCCAGCAGTTTTCTGGGAGGGGAGACCCAGTACTTC

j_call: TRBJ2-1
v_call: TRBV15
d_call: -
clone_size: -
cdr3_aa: CATSILTSREQFF
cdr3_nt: TGTGCCACCAGCATCCTGACTAGTCGCGAGCAGTTCTTC

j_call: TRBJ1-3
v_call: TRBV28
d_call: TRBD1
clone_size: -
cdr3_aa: CASRGQGSPGNTIYF
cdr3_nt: TGTGCCAGCAGGGGACAGGGGTCCCCTGGAAACACCATATATTTT

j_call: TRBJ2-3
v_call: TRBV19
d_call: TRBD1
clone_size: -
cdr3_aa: CASGTGPLF
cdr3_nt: TGTGCCAGCGGGACAGGTCCCCTTTTT

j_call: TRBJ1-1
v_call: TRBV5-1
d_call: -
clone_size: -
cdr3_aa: CASSLEGVRGRNTEAFF
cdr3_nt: TGCGCCAGCAGCTTGGAGGGGGTAAGAGGAAGGAACACTGAAGCTTTCTTT

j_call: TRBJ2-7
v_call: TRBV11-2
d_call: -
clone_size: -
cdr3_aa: CASSLGRSSSYEQYF
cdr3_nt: TGTGCCAGCAGCTTAGGTCGATCTAGCTCCTACGAGCAGTACTTC

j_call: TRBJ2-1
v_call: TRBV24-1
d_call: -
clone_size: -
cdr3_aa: CATSDPGYNEQFF
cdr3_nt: TGTGCCACCAGTGACCCAGGGTACAATGAGCAGTTCTTC

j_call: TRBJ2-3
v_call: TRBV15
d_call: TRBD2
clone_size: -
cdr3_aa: CATSSLAVTDTQYF
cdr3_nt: TGTGCCACCAGCAGCCTAGCGGTCACAGATACGCAGTATTTT

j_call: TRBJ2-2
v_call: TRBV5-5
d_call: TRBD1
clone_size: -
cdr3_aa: CASSLGVGQGRITGELFF
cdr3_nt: TGTGCCAGCAGCTTGGGGGTAGGACAGGGACGAATCACCGGGGAGCTGTTTTTT

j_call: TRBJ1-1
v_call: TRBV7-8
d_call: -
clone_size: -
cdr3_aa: CASSSWGKGRVVRSSTEAFF
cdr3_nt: TGTGCCAGCAGCTCGTGGGGAAAGGGCAGGGTGGTCAGAAGTTCCACTGAAGCTTTCTTT

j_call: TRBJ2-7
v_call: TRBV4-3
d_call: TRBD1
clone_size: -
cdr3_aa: CASSQDEMGQGNEQYF
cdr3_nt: TGCGCCAGCAGCCAAGATGAGATGGGACAGGGCAACGAGCAGTACTTC

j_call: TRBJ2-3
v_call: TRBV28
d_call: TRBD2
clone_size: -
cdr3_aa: CASSLYGGGPPSDTQYF
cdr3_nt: TGTGCCAGCAGTTTATACGGGGGGGGTCCCCCTTCAGATACGCAGTATTTT

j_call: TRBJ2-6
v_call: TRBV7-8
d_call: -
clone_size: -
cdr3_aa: CASSFGGGASGANVLTF
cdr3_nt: TGTGCCAGCAGCTTTGGGGGGGGCGCGTCAGGGGCCAACGTCCTGACTTTC

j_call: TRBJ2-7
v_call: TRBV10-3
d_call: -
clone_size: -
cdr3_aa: CAIALQGFREQYF
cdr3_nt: TGTGCCATCGCCCTACAGGGTTTTCGGGAGCAGTACTTC

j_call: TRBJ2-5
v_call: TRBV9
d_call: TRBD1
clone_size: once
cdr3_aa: CASSVGAGGSTAETQYF
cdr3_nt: TGTGCCAGCAGCGTAGGGGCAGGGGGCTCGACTGCTGAGACCCAGTACTTC

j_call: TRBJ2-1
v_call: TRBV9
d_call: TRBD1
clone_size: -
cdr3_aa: CASSAGTDGTEQFF
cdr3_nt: TGTGCCAGCAGCGCCGGGACAGATGGTACTGAGCAGTTCTTC

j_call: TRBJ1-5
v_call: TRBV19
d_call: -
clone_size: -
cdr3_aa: CASSMKGSVGAQPQHF
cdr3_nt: TGTGCCAGTAGTATGAAGGGTTCGGTGGGAGCTCAGCCCCAGCATTTT

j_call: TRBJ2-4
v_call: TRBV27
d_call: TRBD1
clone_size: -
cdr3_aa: CASSLRDRGPSPQNIQYF
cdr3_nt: TGTGCCAGCAGTCTCCGGGACAGGGGGCCAAGTCCCCAAAACATTCAGTACTTC

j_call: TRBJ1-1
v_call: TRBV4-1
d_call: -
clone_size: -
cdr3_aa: CASSQGWEGTEAFF
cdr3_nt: TGCGCCAGCAGCCAAGGTTGGGAGGGCACTGAAGCTTTCTTT

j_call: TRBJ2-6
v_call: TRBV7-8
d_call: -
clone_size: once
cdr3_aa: CASSTYRAGANVLTF
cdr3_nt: TGTGCCAGCAGCACCTACAGAGCTGGGGCCAACGTCCTGACTTTC

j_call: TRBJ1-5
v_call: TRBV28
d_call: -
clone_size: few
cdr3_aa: CASRTAGDGQPQHF
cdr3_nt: TGTGCCAGCAGGACTGCGGGAGATGGTCAGCCCCAGCATTTT

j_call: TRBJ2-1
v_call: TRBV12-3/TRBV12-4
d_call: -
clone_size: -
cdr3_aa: CASSSTGYNEQFF
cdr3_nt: TGTGCCAGCAGTTCGACAGGTTACAATGAGCAGTTCTTC

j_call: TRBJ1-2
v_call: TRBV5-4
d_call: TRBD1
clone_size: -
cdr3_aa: CASSLGGQGSSVVGYTF
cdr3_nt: TGTGCCAGCAGCTTGGGGGGACAGGGCTCATCGGTGGTTGGCTACACCTTC

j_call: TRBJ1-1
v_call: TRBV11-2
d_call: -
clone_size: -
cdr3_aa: CASSLIITEAFF
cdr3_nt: TGTGCCAGCAGCTTAATAATCACTGAAGCTTTCTTT

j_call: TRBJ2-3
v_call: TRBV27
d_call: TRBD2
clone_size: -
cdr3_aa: CASSAGVRFTDTQYF
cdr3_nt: TGTGCCAGCTCTGCGGGAGTACGTTTCACAGATACGCAGTATTTT

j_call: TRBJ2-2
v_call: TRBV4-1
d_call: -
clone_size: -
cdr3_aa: CASSPLWVGRSAGELFF
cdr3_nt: TGCGCCAGCAGCCCCCTCTGGGTGGGGAGATCGGCCGGGGAGCTGTTTTTT

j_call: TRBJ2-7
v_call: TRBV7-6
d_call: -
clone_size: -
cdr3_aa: CASSLVLGGGEQYF
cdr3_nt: TGTGCCAGCAGCTTAGTGTTAGGGGGGGGCGAGCAGTACTTC

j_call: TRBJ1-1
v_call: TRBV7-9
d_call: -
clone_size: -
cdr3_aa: CASSAGRNTEAFF
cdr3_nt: TGTGCCAGCAGCGCTGGCAGGAACACTGAAGCTTTCTTT